Below are 30 T cell receptor beta chains sequenced from a single sample in a study of T cells in Graves' hyperthyroidism and ophthalmopathy. RNA transcripts gave rise to amplified TCR beta CDR3 regions. HTBI primers drove first-round RT-PCR of the TCR CDR3. TCRdb recomputed calls from the multiplex PCR reads with MiXCR, one row per CDR3 protein. Counted here are about 270,000 distinct CDR3 sequences, around 15% occurring once; the ten biggest clones make up more than 30%. Sample: blood. These receptors all come from a woman aged 45-65 years with Graves' hyperthyroidism that later progressed to Graves' ophthalmopathy.

The chain combines TRBV5-1 with TRBJ1-6, with TRBD1 matching 8 bases. The V segment lost 1 base and the J segment 8 bases; nucleotides outside the gene matches: 5. The CDR3 consists of 15 residues. Per germline, CDR1 SGHRS and CDR2 YFSETQ. CDR3: CASSLSNRGYSPLHF. In DNA, the CDR3 is TGCGCCAGCAGCTTGTCCAACAGGGGGTATTCACCCCTCCACTTT.

In the case of this clonotype: A much larger clone lies one base from this, so it may be a read error. V usage is TRBV20-1 and J usage is TRBJ1-5; D is possibly TRBD1 (5 bases). Germline CDR1 is DFQATT and CDR2 is SNEGSKA (reference sequence). V dropped 6 bases and J dropped 2 bases, with 20 bases sitting between them. This CDR3 region has 16 residues. CDR3 DNA: TGCAGTGCCCCCGTCGCCCGGACAACAGGCAATCAGCCCCAGCATTTT. Translation: CSAPVARTTGNQPQHF.

This clonotype showed up just a few times. The chain is built from TRBV5-6 and TRBJ2-7, with D possibly matching TRBD1 (6 bases). This CDR3 spans 14 amino acids. Germline V gene lookup returns CDR1 SGHDT and CDR2 YYEEEE. V was clipped by 0 bases and J by 2 bases, with 9 bases between them. The DNA for the CDR3 is TGTGCCAGCAGCTTGGACAGGGAAACCTACGAGCAGTACTTC. Its protein product is CASSLDRETYEQYF.

This clonotype showed up many times. The gene calls are TRBV15 and TRBJ2-1; 7 bases are shared with TRBD2. CDR1 is LNHNV and CDR2 is YYDKDF in the germline V gene (reference sequence). The CDR3 contains 17 residues. V shed 1 base, J shed 4 bases, and the junction held 10 bases outside the gene matches. The CDR3 DNA sequence: TGTGCCACCAGCAGAGGGGGAGGTCTAGCGGCTTACAATGAGCAGTTCTTC. Translated, it gives CATSRGGGLAAYNEQFF.

The rearrangement joins TRBV5-1 to TRBJ2-1; TRBD2 matches 9 bases. CDR3 length equals 13 residues. The J segment lost 10 bases and the V segment lost 3 bases, leaving 5 bases of the junction unmatched. Germline values: CDR1 SGHRS, CDR2 YFSETQ. CDR3 coding DNA: TGCGCCAGCAGCTCGGCGACTAGCGGCGAGCAGTTCTTC. Protein sequence: CASSSATSGEQFF.

Regarding this clonotype: This may be a read error: a much more frequent sequence differs by one nucleotide. V gene TRBV11-2 combines with J gene TRBJ2-1; D unresolved. The CDR3 extends over 11 amino acids. CDR1 and CDR2 from the germline V gene are SGHAT and FQNNGV. The CDR3: CVSKTRAGRFF. For the CDR3, the DNA is TGTGTCAGTAAAACACGGGCCGGACGGTTCTTC.

The sample holds a few counts of this clonotype. The CDR3 carries no conserved terminal phenylalanine or tryptophan, so it likely arises from a read error. This rearrangement joins TRBV7-3 to TRBJ1-1; maybe TRBD1 (5 bases). Germline values: CDR1 SGHTA, CDR2 FQGTGA. V lost 6 bases and J lost 7, with 15 bases in between. CDR3 size: 13 residues. CDR3 sequence: CASSLNQGGEAFL. The DNA for the CDR3 is TGTGCCAGCAGTCTAAACCAGGGTGGTGAAGCTTTCCTT.

This clonotype came up once. V is TRBV19 and J is TRBJ1-5; D gene unclear. This CDR3 is built from 15 residues. Germline V lookup: CDR1 LNHDA, CDR2 SQIVND (reference sequence). V lost 4 bases to trimming and J lost 0 bases, with 10 bases between them. The CDR3 loop reads CASSNPENSNQPQHF. CDR3 coding DNA: TGTGCCAGTAGTAATCCCGAGAATAGCAATCAGCCCCAGCATTTT.

This clonotype was observed many times. This chain connects TRBV5-1 to TRBJ2-3; no clear D. The CDR3 is made up of 16 amino acids. Germline lookup yields CDR1 SGHRS and CDR2 YFSETQ. Trimming left V 4 bases short and J 6 bases short, with 21 bases between. CDR3 nucleotide sequence: TGCGCCAGCAGCCACTTGCTAGGTTTAAGTCAGGATACGCAGTATTTT. It encodes CASSHLLGLSQDTQYF. The full variable domain, its missing parts supplied by reference TRBV5-1 and TRBJ2-3, is KAGVTQTPRYLIKTRGQQVTLSCSPISGHRSVSWYQQTPGQGLQFLFEYFSETQRNKGNFPGRFSGRQFSNSRSEMNVSTLELGDSALYLCASSHLLGLSQDTQYFGPGTRLTVL.

The CDR3 DNA is TGTGCCAGCAGCTTAGAGGACAGGAACACTGAAGCTTTCTTT. Amino acids: CASSLEDRNTEAFF. The chain couples TRBV7-9 to TRBJ1-1, with a weak D call TRBD1 (6 bases). V lost 1 base and J 1 base, leaving 7 bases between the germline ends. CDR1 and CDR2 from the germline V gene are SEHNR and FQNEAQ (reference sequence). The CDR3 sequence is 14 residues long.

This clonotype was picked up a small number of times. The CDR3 DNA is TGTGCCAGCAGCAGGAACAGGGGCGAGCAGTACTTC. Amino acid sequence: CASSRNRGEQYF. The V and J genes are TRBV5-6 and TRBJ2-7; 7 bases align to TRBD1. CDR3 size: 12 residues. Trimming cost V 4 bases and J 6 bases; bases outside gene matches: 4. Germline V CDR1 and CDR2: SGHDT, YYEEEE.

V is TRBV6-1 and J is TRBJ2-7; D is unclear. The CDR3 runs to 15 residues. CDR1 is MNHNS, CDR2 SASEGT, per germline. The ends were cut back, 0 bases at V and 4 bases at J, with 13 bases in the middle. CDR3 nucleotide sequence: TGTGCCAGCAGTGAAGCCGCCTATCTCCTTTACGAGCAGTACTTC. It translates to CASSEAAYLLYEQYF.

This clonotype was seen repeatedly, ten times or more. The rearrangement uses TRBV20-1 and TRBJ1-1, with a tentative D call TRBD1 (5 bases). Germline assignment: CDR1 DFQATT and CDR2 SNEGSKA (reference sequence). V gave up 0 bases and J gave up 1 base, with 9 bases separating them. CDR3 length: 14 residues. The CDR3 nucleotides are TGCAGTGCTAGAGATCTCGACAGGAACACTGAAGCTTTCTTT. Its protein is CSARDLDRNTEAFF.

With regard to this clonotype: A read error is possible here, since a much larger clone lies one base away. The chain's CDR3 is CGASRDSITGELFF. The CDR3 DNA reads TGCGGTGCTAGCCGGGACTCGATAACCGGGGAGCTGTTTTTT. J is TRBJ2-2 and V is TRBV20-1, with a tentative D call TRBD2 (6 bases). The germline V gene has CDR1 DFQATT and CDR2 SNEGSKA (reference sequence). CDR3 length equals 14 residues.

In its sample, this clonotype was seen many times. The gene calls are TRBV5-1 and TRBJ2-5; D perhaps matches TRBD1 (6 bases). The CDR3 is 13 amino acids. V was cut by 4 bases and J by 5 bases, with 12 bases left in between. From germline, CDR1 is SGHRS and CDR2 YFSETQ. CDR3 loop: CASSIQGRETQYF. The CDR3 DNA sequence: TGCGCCAGCAGCATACAGGGTCGGGAGACCCAGTACTTC.

This clonotype was seen ten or more times. The rearrangement joins TRBV20-1 to TRBJ2-1; unclear D gene. Trimming took off 1 base at V and 4 bases at J, with 2 bases between the two ends. The CDR3 contains 11 residues. Germline V gives CDR1 DFQATT, CDR2 SNEGSKA (reference sequence). The CDR3 DNA sequence: TGCAGTGCTAGAGGGTACAATGAGCAGTTCTTC. Protein: CSARGYNEQFF.

This clonotype was seen at least ten times. V usage is TRBV27 and J usage is TRBJ1-1; 8 bases are shared with TRBD1. Per germline, CDR1 MNHEY and CDR2 SMNVEV (reference sequence). The J segment lost 4 bases and the V segment lost 5 bases, leaving 12 bases of the junction unmatched. This CDR3 comprises 16 residues. CDR3 sequence: CASSGGTGGVGTEAFF. The CDR3 DNA reads TGTGCCAGCAGTGGGGGAACAGGGGGTGTGGGCACTGAAGCTTTCTTT.

This clonotype occurred many times. V gene TRBV6-1 combines with J gene TRBJ2-1; D tentatively reads TRBD1 or TRBD2 (5 bases each). The CDR3 is made up of 12 amino acids. The germline V gene has CDR1 MNHNS and CDR2 SASEGT. V lost 5 bases, J lost 7 bases, and 9 bases lay in between. The CDR3 bases are TGTGCCAGCAGTTCCAGGGAGAATGAGCAGTTCTTC. Its translation is CASSSRENEQFF.

This clonotype has more than one count but fewer than ten. The chain recombines TRBV28 with TRBJ1-2; TRBD1 aligns across 10 bases. Germline V gene data show CDR1 as MDHEN and CDR2 as SYDVKM. The J segment lost 7 bases and the V segment lost 5 bases, leaving 7 bases of the junction unmatched. CDR3 length equals 14 residues. This CDR3 reads CASSTQTGGGGYTF. The CDR3 DNA is TGTGCCAGCAGTACCCAGACAGGGGGCGGTGGCTACACCTTC.

The chain links TRBV28 to TRBJ2-3; D gene unclear. Germline V gene lookup returns CDR1 MDHEN and CDR2 SYDVKM. There are 14 residues in the CDR3. The V end was cut by 3 bases, the J end by 8 bases, with 15 bases between. The CDR3 here is CASSLLSLAVTQYF. CDR3 coding DNA: TGTGCCAGCAGTTTGCTTTCCCTCGCTGTTACGCAGTATTTT.

In this sample, this clonotype turned up a few times. The chain combines TRBV2 with TRBJ1-4; 9 nucleotides line up with TRBD1. The CDR3 extends over 16 amino acids. With 9 bases clipped from V and 0 bases from J, the junction kept 8 bases outside the gene matches. Germline V gives CDR1 SNHLY, CDR2 FYNNEI. DNA for the CDR3: TGTGCCAGTGTACGGGACAGGGACCCAACTAATGAAAAACTGTTTTTT. Protein: CASVRDRDPTNEKLFF.

This clonotype was observed at least ten times. This chain joins TRBV28 and TRBJ2-1; no clear D gene. Germline CDR1 MDHEN, CDR2 SYDVKM. Between the trimmed V and J ends, which lost 5 bases and 5 bases, there was a span of 7 bases. This CDR3 comprises 12 residues. As DNA, the CDR3 is TGTGCCAGCAGTCCCCTTAACAATGAGCAGTTCTTC. This sequence encodes CASSPLNNEQFF.

This clonotype was detected many times. The J gene is TRBJ2-7, the V gene TRBV7-9; D is perhaps TRBD1 (5 bases). The CDR3 totals 11 residues. CDR1 SEHNR and CDR2 FQNEAQ come from the germline V gene (reference sequence). The germline V and J ends were trimmed by 7 bases and 4 bases, with 8 bases remaining between them. The CDR3: CASKDSYEQYF. The CDR3, as DNA: TGTGCCAGCAAAGACAGTTACGAGCAGTACTTC.

This clonotype was found many times. This rearrangement joins TRBV10-3 to TRBJ2-7; TRBD2 agrees at 7 bases. CDR3 length equals 15 residues. The ends lost 9 bases at V and 0 bases at J; junction bases unmatched: 11. The germline V gene encodes CDR1 ENHRY and CDR2 SYGVKD. The CDR3 bases are TGTGCCATGAAGAGCGGGACCGTCAACTCCTACGAGCAGTACTTC. It encodes CAMKSGTVNSYEQYF.

This chain joins TRBV6-1 and TRBJ1-2; D is unresolved. The germline CDR1 and CDR2 sequences are MNHNS and SASEGT. Trimming pared 5 bases from V and 4 bases from J, leaving 8 bases between. This CDR3 has 12 residues. Here the CDR3 DNA reads TGTGCCAGCAGTCCGAACCTCTATGGCTACACCTTC. Translation gives CASSPNLYGYTF.

CDR3 in DNA: TGCAGTGCTAGAGATTCCAGCCATGAGCAGTTCTTC. It is translated as CSARDSSHEQFF. This rearrangement joins TRBV20-1 to TRBJ2-1; D is uncertain. CDR1 is DFQATT and CDR2 is SNEGSKA in the germline V gene (reference sequence). CDR3 length equals 12 residues. V lost 0 bases to trimming and J lost 8 bases, with 8 bases between them.

At least ten counts were recorded for this clonotype. The chain is built from TRBV2 and TRBJ2-7; D possibly uses TRBD1 or TRBD2 (6 bases each). V was shortened by 4 bases and J by 2 bases, with 15 bases between the two germline ends. The CDR3 extends over 15 amino acids. Germline values: CDR1 SNHLY, CDR2 FYNNEI. The CDR3 DNA sequence: TGTGCCAGCAGTGCAAGGGGGGAACGGGCCTACGAGCAGTACTTC. Amino acids: CASSARGERAYEQYF.

Note on this clonotype: This may arise from a read error, as a much more abundant clone is one base away. The chain has TRBV27 and TRBJ2-1, with D perhaps assigned TRBD1 or TRBD2 (6 bases each). Per the germline V gene, CDR1 is MNHEY and CDR2 is SMNVEV (reference sequence). The CDR3 is 13 amino acids. The CDR3 nucleotides are TGTGTCAGCAGTTGGGGGGCGCGAAATGAGCAGTTCTTC. Encoded protein: CVSSWGARNEQFF.

With respect to this clonotype: This sequence may be a read error, since a much larger clone differs from it by one base. The chain couples TRBV7-2 to TRBJ2-6; 8 nucleotides align to TRBD1. CDR1 SGHTA and CDR2 FQGNSA come from the germline V gene. The CDR3 length is 15 residues. The V and J ends lost 8 bases and 2 bases, in that order; junction bases with no gene match: 5. The CDR3 loop is CASGAGGPGANVLTF. CDR3 coding DNA: TGTGCCAGCGGGGCAGGGGGCCCTGGGGCCAACGTCCTGACTTTC.

This clonotype was seen at least ten times. The chain links TRBV30 to TRBJ1-2, with D hard to call. This CDR3 region has 13 residues. The germline V gene encodes CDR1 GTSNPN and CDR2 SVGIG (reference sequence). The ends were cut back, 0 bases at V and 4 bases at J, with 9 bases in the middle. CDR3: CAWSVRSGYGYTF. The CDR3 DNA reads as TGTGCCTGGAGTGTACGATCCGGCTATGGCTACACCTTC.